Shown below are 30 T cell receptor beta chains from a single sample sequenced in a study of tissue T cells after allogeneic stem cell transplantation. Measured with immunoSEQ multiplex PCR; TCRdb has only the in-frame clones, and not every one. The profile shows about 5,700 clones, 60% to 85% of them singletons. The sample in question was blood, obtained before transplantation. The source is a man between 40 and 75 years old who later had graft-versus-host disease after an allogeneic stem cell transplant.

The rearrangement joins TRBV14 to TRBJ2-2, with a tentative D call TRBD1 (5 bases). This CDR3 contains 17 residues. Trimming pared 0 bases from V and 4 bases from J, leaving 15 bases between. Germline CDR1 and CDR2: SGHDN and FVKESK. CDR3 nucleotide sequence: TGTGCCAGCAGCCAAGACCTGGCCAGGGCGACCACCGGGGAGCTGTTTTTT. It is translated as CASSQDLARATTGELFF.

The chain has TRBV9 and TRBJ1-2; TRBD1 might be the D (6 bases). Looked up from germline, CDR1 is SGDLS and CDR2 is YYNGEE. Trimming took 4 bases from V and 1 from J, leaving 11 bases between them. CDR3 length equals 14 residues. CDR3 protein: CASSLSGDNYGYTF. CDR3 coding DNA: TGTGCCAGCAGCCTCTCAGGGGATAACTATGGCTACACCTTC.

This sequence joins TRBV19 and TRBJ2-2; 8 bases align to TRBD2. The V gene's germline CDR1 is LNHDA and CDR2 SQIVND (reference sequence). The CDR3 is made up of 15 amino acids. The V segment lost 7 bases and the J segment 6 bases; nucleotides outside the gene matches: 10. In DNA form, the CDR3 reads TGTGCCAGTAAAAGGAATAGCGGGGCCCCCGGGGAGCTGTTTTTT. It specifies CASKRNSGAPGELFF.

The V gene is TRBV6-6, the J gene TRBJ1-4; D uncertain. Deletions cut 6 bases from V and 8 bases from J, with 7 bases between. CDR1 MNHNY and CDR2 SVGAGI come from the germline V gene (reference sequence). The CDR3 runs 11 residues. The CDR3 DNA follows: TGTGCCAGCAGCTTCAACGAAAAACTGTTTTTT. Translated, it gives CASSFNEKLFF.

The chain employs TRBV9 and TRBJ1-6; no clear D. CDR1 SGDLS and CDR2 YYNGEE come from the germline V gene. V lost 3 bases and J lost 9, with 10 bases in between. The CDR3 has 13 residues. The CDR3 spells CASSAAGSSPLHF. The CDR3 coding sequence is TGTGCCAGCAGCGCGGCGGGGAGTTCACCCCTCCACTTT.

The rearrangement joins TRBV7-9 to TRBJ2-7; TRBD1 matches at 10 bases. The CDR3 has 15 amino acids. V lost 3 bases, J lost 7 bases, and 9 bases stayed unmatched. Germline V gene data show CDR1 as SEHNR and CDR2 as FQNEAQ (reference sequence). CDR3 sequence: CASSFSRTGGEEQYF. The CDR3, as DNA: TGTGCCAGCAGCTTTTCAAGGACAGGGGGGGAAGAGCAGTACTTC.

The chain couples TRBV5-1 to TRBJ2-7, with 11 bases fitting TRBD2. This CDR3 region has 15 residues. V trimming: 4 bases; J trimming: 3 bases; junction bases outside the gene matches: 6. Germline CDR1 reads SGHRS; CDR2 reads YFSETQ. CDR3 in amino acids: CASSNLAGGFYEQYF. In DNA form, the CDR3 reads TGCGCCAGCAGCAACCTAGCGGGAGGATTCTACGAGCAGTACTTC.

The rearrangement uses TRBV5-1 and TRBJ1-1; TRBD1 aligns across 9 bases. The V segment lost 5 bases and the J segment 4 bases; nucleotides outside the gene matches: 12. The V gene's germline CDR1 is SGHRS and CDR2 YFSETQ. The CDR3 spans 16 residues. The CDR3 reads CASRVGTGMLGTEAFF. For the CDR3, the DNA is TGCGCCAGCAGGGTTGGGACAGGGATGCTAGGCACTGAAGCTTTCTTT.

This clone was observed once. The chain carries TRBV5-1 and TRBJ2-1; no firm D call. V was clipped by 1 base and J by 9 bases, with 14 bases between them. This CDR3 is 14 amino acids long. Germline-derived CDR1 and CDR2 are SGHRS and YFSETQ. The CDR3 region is CASSLTQVLSEQFF. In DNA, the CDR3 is TGCGCCAGCAGCTTGACGCAGGTTCTAAGTGAGCAGTTCTTC. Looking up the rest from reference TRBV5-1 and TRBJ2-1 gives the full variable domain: KAGVTQTPRYLIKTRGQQVTLSCSPISGHRSVSWYQQTPGQGLQFLFEYFSETQRNKGNFPGRFSGRQFSNSRSEMNVSTLELGDSALYLCASSLTQVLSEQFFGPGTRLTVL.

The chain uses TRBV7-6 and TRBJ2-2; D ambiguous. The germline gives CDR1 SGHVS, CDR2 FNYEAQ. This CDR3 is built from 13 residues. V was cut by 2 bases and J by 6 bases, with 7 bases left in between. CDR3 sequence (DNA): TGTGCCAGCAGCTTATTAGGGTCCGGGGAGCTGTTTTTT. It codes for CASSLLGSGELFF. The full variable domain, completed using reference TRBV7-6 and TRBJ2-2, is GAGVSQSPRYKVTKRGQDVALRCDPISGHVSLYWYRQALGQGPEFLTYFNYEAQQDKSGLPNDRFSAERPEGSISTLTIQRTEQRDSAMYRCASSLLGSGELFFGEGSRLTVL.

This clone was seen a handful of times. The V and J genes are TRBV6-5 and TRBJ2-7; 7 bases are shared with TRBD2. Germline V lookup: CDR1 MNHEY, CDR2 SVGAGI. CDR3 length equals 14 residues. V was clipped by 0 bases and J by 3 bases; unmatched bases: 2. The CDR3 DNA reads TGTGCCAGCAGTTACTCCGGGACTATCTACGAGCAGTACTTC. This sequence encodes CASSYSGTIYEQYF.

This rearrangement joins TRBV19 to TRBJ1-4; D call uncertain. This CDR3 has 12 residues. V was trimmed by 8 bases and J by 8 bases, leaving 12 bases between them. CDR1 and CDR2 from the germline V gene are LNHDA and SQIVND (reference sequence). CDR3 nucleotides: TGTGCCAGTGGAACCTACACGGAAAAACTGTTTTTT. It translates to CASGTYTEKLFF.

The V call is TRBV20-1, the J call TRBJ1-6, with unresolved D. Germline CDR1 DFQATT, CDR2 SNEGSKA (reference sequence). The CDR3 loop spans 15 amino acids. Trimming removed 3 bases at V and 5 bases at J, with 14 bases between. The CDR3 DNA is TGCAGTGCTAGTCCCCCGGCGGCGGATAATTCACCCCTCCACTTT. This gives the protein CSASPPAADNSPLHF.

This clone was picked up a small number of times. The CDR3 sequence: CASSFQGGIKMNTEAFF. The CDR3 coding sequence is TGTGCCAGCAGCTTTCAGGGGGGGATTAAAATGAACACTGAAGCTTTCTTT. The J gene is TRBJ1-1, the V gene TRBV7-8; 7 nucleotides match TRBD1. This CDR3 spans 17 amino acids. CDR1 SGHVS and CDR2 FQNEAQ come from the germline V gene. J was trimmed by 0 bases and V by 3 bases; bases with no gene match: 10.

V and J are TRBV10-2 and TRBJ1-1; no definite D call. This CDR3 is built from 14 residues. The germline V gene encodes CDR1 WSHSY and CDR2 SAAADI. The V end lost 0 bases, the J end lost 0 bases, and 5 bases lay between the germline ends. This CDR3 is CASSESVVNTEAFF. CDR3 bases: TGCGCCAGCAGTGAGTCGGTCGTGAACACTGAAGCTTTCTTT.

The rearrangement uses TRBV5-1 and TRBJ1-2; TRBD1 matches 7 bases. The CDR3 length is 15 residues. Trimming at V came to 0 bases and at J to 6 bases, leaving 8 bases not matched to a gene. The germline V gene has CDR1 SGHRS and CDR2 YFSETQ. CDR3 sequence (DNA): TGCGCCAGCAGCTTGGAGCAGGGGGGAGTGGATGGCTACACCTTC. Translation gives CASSLEQGGVDGYTF.

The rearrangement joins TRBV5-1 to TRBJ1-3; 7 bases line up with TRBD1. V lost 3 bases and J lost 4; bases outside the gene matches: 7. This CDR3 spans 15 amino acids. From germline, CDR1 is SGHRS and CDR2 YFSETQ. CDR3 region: CASSSQGVTGNTIYF. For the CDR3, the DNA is TGCGCCAGCAGCTCCCAGGGGGTTACAGGAAACACCATATATTTT.

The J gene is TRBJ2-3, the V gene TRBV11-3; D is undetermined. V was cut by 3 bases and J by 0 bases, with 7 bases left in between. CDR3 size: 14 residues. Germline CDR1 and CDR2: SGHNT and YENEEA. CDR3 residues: CASSLTWSTDTQYF. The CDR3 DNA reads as TGTGCCAGCAGCTTGACATGGAGCACAGATACGCAGTATTTT.

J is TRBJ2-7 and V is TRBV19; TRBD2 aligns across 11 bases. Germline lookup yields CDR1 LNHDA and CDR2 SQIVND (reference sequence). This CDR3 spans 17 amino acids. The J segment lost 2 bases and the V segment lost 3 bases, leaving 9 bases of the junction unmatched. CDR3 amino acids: CASSMESTSGVAYEQYF. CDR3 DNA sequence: TGTGCCAGTAGTATGGAATCGACTAGCGGGGTCGCCTACGAGCAGTACTTC.

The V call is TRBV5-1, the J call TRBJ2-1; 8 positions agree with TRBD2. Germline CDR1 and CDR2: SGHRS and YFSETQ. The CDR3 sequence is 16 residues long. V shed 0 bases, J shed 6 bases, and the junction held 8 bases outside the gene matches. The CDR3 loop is CASSLAAGGTGNEQFF. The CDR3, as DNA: TGCGCCAGCAGCTTGGCGGCGGGGGGTACGGGCAATGAGCAGTTCTTC.

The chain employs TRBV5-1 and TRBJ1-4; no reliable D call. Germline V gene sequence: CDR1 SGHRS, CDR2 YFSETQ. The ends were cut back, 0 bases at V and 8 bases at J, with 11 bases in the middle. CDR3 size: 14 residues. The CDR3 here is CASSLESEGEKLFF. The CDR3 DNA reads TGCGCCAGCAGCTTGGAGTCCGAAGGAGAAAAACTGTTTTTT.

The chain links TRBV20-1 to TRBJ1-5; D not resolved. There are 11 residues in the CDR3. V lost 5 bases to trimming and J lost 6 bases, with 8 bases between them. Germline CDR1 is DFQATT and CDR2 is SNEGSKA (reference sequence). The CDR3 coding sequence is TGCAGTGCTCGGCCTTCTCAGCCCCAGCATTTT. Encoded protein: CSARPSQPQHF.

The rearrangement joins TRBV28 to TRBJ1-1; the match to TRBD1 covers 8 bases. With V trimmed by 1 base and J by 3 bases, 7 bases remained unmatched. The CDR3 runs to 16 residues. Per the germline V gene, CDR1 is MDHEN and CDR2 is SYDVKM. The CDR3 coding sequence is TGTGCCAGCAGTTTATCCCCAGGGGGCAGTGACACTGAAGCTTTCTTT. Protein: CASSLSPGGSDTEAFF.

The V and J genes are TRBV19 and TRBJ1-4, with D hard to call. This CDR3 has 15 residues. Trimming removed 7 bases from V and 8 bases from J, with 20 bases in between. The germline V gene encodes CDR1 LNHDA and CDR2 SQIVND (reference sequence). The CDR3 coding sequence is TGTGCCAGTACCTCCTTGAGGGCAGGTAGCGAAAAACTGTTTTTT. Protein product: CASTSLRAGSEKLFF.

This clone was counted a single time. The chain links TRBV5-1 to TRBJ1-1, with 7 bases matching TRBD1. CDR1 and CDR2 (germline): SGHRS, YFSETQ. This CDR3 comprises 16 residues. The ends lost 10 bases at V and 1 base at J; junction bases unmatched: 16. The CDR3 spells CAGKRDSLRPNTEAFF. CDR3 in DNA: TGCGCCGGGAAACGGGACAGTCTTAGGCCGAACACTGAAGCTTTCTTT.

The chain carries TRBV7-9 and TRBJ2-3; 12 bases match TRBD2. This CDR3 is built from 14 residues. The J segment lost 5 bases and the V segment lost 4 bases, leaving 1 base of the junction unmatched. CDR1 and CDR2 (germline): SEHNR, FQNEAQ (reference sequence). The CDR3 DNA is TGTGCCAGCAGCTCGACTAGCGGGAGAGATACGCAGTATTTT. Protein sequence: CASSSTSGRDTQYF.

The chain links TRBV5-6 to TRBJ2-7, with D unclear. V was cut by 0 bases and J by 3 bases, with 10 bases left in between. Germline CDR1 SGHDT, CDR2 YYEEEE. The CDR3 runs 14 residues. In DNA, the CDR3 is TGTGCCAGCAGCTTGGGTGGGGATTTCTACGAGCAGTACTTC. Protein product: CASSLGGDFYEQYF. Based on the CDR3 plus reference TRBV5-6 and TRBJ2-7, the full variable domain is DAGVTQSPTHLIKTRGQQVTLRCSPKSGHDTVSWYQQALGQGPQFIFQYYEEEERQRGNFPDRFSGHQFPNYSSELNVNALLLGDSALYLCASSLGGDFYEQYFGPGTRLTVT.

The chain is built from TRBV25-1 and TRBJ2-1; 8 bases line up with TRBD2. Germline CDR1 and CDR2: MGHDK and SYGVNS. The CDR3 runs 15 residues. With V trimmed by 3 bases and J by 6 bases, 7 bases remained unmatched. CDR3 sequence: CASSESGRFGNEQFF. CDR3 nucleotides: TGTGCCAGCAGTGAGAGCGGGAGATTCGGCAATGAGCAGTTCTTC. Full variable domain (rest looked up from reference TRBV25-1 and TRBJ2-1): EADIYQTPRYLVIGTGKKITLECSQTMGHDKMYWYQQDPGMELHLIHYSYGVNSTEKGDLSSESTVSRIRTEHFPLTLESARPSHTSQYLCASSESGRFGNEQFFGPGTRLTVL.

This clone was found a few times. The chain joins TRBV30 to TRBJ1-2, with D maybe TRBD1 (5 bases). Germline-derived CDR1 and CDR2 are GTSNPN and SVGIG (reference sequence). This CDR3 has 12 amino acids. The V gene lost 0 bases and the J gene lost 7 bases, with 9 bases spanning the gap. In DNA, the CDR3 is TGTGCCTGGAGTGTATCTGGGGCTGGCTACACCTTC. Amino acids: CAWSVSGAGYTF.

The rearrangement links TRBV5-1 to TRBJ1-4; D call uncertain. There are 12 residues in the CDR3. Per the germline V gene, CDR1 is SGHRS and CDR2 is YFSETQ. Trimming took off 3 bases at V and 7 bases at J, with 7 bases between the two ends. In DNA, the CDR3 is TGCGCCAGCAGCTCACGAGGTGAAAAACTGTTTTTT. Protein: CASSSRGEKLFF.